These T cell receptor beta chains were read from a single sample in a study of OX40 agonist ivuxolimab in advanced cancers. The data were produced by immunoSEQ multiplex PCR, yet TCRdb's version contains in-frame clones alone and is incomplete. The repertoire includes tens of thousands of clones, roughly 87% of them detected once, and roughly 2.5% sits in the top ten. Source: CD4+ or CD8+ T cells sorted from blood, taken in a trial of the OX40 agonist ivuxolimab. These receptor sequences come from an adult with an advanced solid tumor such as melanoma, head and neck, liver or kidney cancer. The CDR3 runs from the conserved cysteine through the conserved F or W. D genes are given only for firm matches. Size is omitted from some rows. Given values are once, few, many or a class for expanded clones.

abundance: -
d_gene: TRBD1
j_gene: TRBJ2-1
v_gene: TRBV18
CDR3aa: CASSAGQDNEQFF
CDR3nt: TGTGCCAGCTCCGCCGGACAGGACAATGAGCAGTTCTTC

abundance: -
d_gene: -
j_gene: TRBJ2-7
v_gene: TRBV4-2
CDR3aa: CASSQDVGGSSYEQYF
CDR3nt: TGTGCCAGCAGCCAAGACGTTGGGGGGAGCTCCTACGAGCAGTACTTC

abundance: -
d_gene: TRBD1
j_gene: TRBJ1-6
v_gene: TRBV7-2
CDR3aa: CASSLAQGAGNSPLHF
CDR3nt: TGTGCCAGCAGCTTAGCACAGGGGGCTGGGAATTCACCCCTCCACTTT

abundance: -
d_gene: -
j_gene: TRBJ1-1
v_gene: TRBV28
CDR3aa: CASSLHLGEAFF
CDR3nt: TGTGCCAGCAGTCTCCACCTCGGGGAAGCTTTCTTT

abundance: -
d_gene: -
j_gene: TRBJ2-7
v_gene: TRBV19
CDR3aa: CASTDGGSRREQYF
CDR3nt: TGTGCCAGTACCGATGGGGGGTCGAGGCGCGAGCAGTACTTC

abundance: -
d_gene: -
j_gene: TRBJ2-3
v_gene: TRBV9
CDR3aa: CASSPRDLSSTDTQYF
CDR3nt: TGTGCCAGCAGCCCACGGGACCTATCTAGCACAGATACGCAGTATTTT

abundance: -
d_gene: -
j_gene: TRBJ1-2
v_gene: TRBV6-6
CDR3aa: CASSYRTATPEGYTF
CDR3nt: TGTGCCAGCAGTTACAGGACAGCCACCCCAGAAGGCTACACCTTC

abundance: -
d_gene: -
j_gene: TRBJ1-1
v_gene: TRBV28
CDR3aa: CASSSDREAFF
CDR3nt: TGTGCCAGCAGTTCAGACAGGGAAGCTTTCTTT

abundance: -
d_gene: TRBD1
j_gene: TRBJ2-7
v_gene: TRBV18
CDR3aa: CASSPPDRGGYEQYF
CDR3nt: TGTGCCAGCTCACCACCGGACAGGGGAGGCTACGAGCAGTACTTC

abundance: -
d_gene: -
j_gene: TRBJ2-3
v_gene: TRBV12-5
CDR3aa: CASDSGRPPNGTDTQYF
CDR3nt: TGTGCTAGTGACTCGGGCCGCCCTCCTAACGGCACAGATACGCAGTATTTT

abundance: -
d_gene: TRBD1
j_gene: TRBJ1-4
v_gene: TRBV5-1
CDR3aa: CASSLTHQGANEKLFF
CDR3nt: TGCGCCAGCAGCCTCACCCACCAGGGGGCTAATGAAAAACTGTTTTTT

abundance: -
d_gene: TRBD2
j_gene: TRBJ2-1
v_gene: TRBV28
CDR3aa: CASSDTKRGIYNEQFF
CDR3nt: TGTGCCAGCAGTGACACAAAGCGGGGGATCTACAATGAGCAGTTCTTC

abundance: -
d_gene: -
j_gene: TRBJ1-1
v_gene: TRBV7-9
CDR3aa: CASSSDIQGSEAFF
CDR3nt: TGTGCCAGCAGCTCAGACATACAGGGTTCGGAAGCTTTCTTT

abundance: -
d_gene: TRBD1
j_gene: TRBJ1-2
v_gene: TRBV18
CDR3aa: CASSPDRGNYGYTF
CDR3nt: TGTGCCAGCTCACCGGACAGGGGAAACTATGGCTACACCTTC

abundance: -
d_gene: -
j_gene: TRBJ1-1
v_gene: TRBV10-3
CDR3aa: CAIRADSGTEAFF
CDR3nt: TGTGCCATCAGGGCGGACAGTGGGACTGAAGCTTTCTTT

abundance: -
d_gene: TRBD1
j_gene: TRBJ2-1
v_gene: TRBV30
CDR3aa: CAWSHGQGSYNEQFF
CDR3nt: TGTGCCTGGAGTCACGGACAGGGCTCCTACAATGAGCAGTTCTTC

abundance: -
d_gene: -
j_gene: TRBJ1-3
v_gene: TRBV19
CDR3aa: CASLQLSGNTIYF
CDR3nt: TGTGCCAGTCTACAGCTCTCTGGAAACACCATATATTTT

abundance: few
d_gene: TRBD1
j_gene: TRBJ1-2
v_gene: TRBV2
CDR3aa: CASSADRVLGYTF
CDR3nt: TGTGCCAGCAGTGCCGACAGGGTGCTTGGCTACACCTTC

abundance: -
d_gene: -
j_gene: TRBJ1-5
v_gene: TRBV7-2
CDR3aa: CASSLWGGRQTGQPQHF
CDR3nt: TGTGCCAGCAGCTTATGGGGCGGGAGACAGACGGGTCAGCCCCAGCATTTT

abundance: once
d_gene: -
j_gene: TRBJ2-7
v_gene: TRBV7-2
CDR3aa: CASSSWRGYEQYF
CDR3nt: TGTGCCAGCAGCTCCTGGAGAGGCTACGAGCAGTACTTC

abundance: -
d_gene: TRBD1
j_gene: TRBJ1-6
v_gene: TRBV30
CDR3aa: CAWSEDRRNSPLHF
CDR3nt: TGTGCCTGGAGTGAGGACAGGAGAAATTCACCCCTCCACTTT

abundance: -
d_gene: -
j_gene: TRBJ2-2
v_gene: TRBV28
CDR3aa: CASSGPGRVHTGELFF
CDR3nt: TGTGCCAGCAGTGGACCCGGCAGGGTACACACCGGGGAGCTGTTTTTT

abundance: -
d_gene: -
j_gene: TRBJ1-1
v_gene: TRBV10-3
CDR3aa: CAISDTGLSTEAFF
CDR3nt: TGTGCCATCAGTGACACAGGCTTGAGCACTGAAGCTTTCTTT

abundance: -
d_gene: -
j_gene: TRBJ2-7
v_gene: TRBV6-1
CDR3aa: CASSERIGWSYEQYF
CDR3nt: TGTGCCAGCAGTGAACGCATAGGGTGGTCCTACGAGCAGTACTTC

abundance: -
d_gene: -
j_gene: TRBJ2-1
v_gene: TRBV19
CDR3aa: CASRRESSYNEQFF
CDR3nt: TGTGCCAGTAGGCGGGAAAGCTCCTACAATGAGCAGTTCTTC

abundance: -
d_gene: TRBD2
j_gene: TRBJ2-1
v_gene: TRBV10-3
CDR3aa: CAIREVAGGPKNNEQFF
CDR3nt: TGTGCCATCAGGGAGGTAGCGGGGGGCCCAAAAAACAATGAGCAGTTCTTC

abundance: -
d_gene: TRBD2
j_gene: TRBJ2-3
v_gene: TRBV28
CDR3aa: CASSFSRLGLAGVTTDTQYF
CDR3nt: TGTGCCAGCAGTTTTTCCCGATTGGGACTAGCGGGAGTTACCACAGATACGCAGTATTTT

abundance: -
d_gene: TRBD2
j_gene: TRBJ2-7
v_gene: TRBV19
CDR3aa: CASSSSGVYEQYF
CDR3nt: TGTGCCAGTAGTTCTAGCGGGGTGTACGAGCAGTACTTC

abundance: -
d_gene: TRBD2
j_gene: TRBJ2-7
v_gene: TRBV2
CDR3aa: CASRTGLAPYEQYF
CDR3nt: TGTGCCAGCAGGACGGGACTAGCACCCTACGAGCAGTACTTC

abundance: -
d_gene: TRBD2
j_gene: TRBJ2-1
v_gene: TRBV25-1
CDR3aa: CASSDQLAAPYNEQFF
CDR3nt: TGTGCCAGCAGTGACCAACTAGCGGCCCCCTACAATGAGCAGTTCTTC

abundance: -
d_gene: TRBD2
j_gene: TRBJ2-2
v_gene: TRBV7-9
CDR3aa: CASSWWTSGGETGELFF
CDR3nt: TGTGCCAGCAGCTGGTGGACTAGCGGGGGGGAGACCGGGGAGCTGTTTTTT

abundance: once
d_gene: -
j_gene: TRBJ2-5
v_gene: TRBV11-2
CDR3aa: CASSLDGTPTRTQYF
CDR3nt: TGTGCCAGCAGCTTAGATGGGACTCCCACTAGGACCCAGTACTTC

abundance: -
d_gene: -
j_gene: TRBJ1-3
v_gene: TRBV5-8
CDR3aa: CASSSGQPVMRNTIYF
CDR3nt: TGTGCCAGCAGTTCTGGACAACCCGTGATGCGGAACACCATATATTTT

abundance: -
d_gene: TRBD2
j_gene: TRBJ2-3
v_gene: TRBV5-1
CDR3aa: CASSFSGAGTDTQYF
CDR3nt: TGCGCCAGCAGCTTTAGCGGGGCCGGAACAGATACGCAGTATTTT

abundance: -
d_gene: -
j_gene: TRBJ2-7
v_gene: TRBV5-1
CDR3aa: CASSFGPGSSYEQYF
CDR3nt: TGCGCCAGCAGCTTCGGTCCGGGGAGCTCCTACGAGCAGTACTTC

abundance: -
d_gene: -
j_gene: TRBJ1-1
v_gene: TRBV11-3
CDR3aa: CASSLGRGNTEAFF
CDR3nt: TGTGCCAGCAGCTTAGGACGGGGGAACACTGAAGCTTTCTTT

abundance: -
d_gene: -
j_gene: TRBJ1-2
v_gene: TRBV6-5
CDR3aa: CASSSGLGLTTYTF
CDR3nt: TGTGCCAGCAGCTCAGGGTTGGGGCTAACTACCTACACCTTC

abundance: -
d_gene: -
j_gene: TRBJ1-5
v_gene: TRBV30
CDR3aa: CAWSAVGSRQPQHF
CDR3nt: TGTGCCTGGAGTGCGGTAGGGTCTAGGCAGCCCCAGCATTTT

abundance: -
d_gene: -
j_gene: TRBJ1-6
v_gene: TRBV15
CDR3aa: CATSRGRNSPLHF
CDR3nt: TGTGCCACCAGCCGAGGGCGTAATTCACCCCTCCACTTT

abundance: -
d_gene: TRBD2
j_gene: TRBJ2-7
v_gene: TRBV19
CDR3aa: CASSRTSGSYEQYF
CDR3nt: TGTGCCAGTAGTAGAACTAGCGGCTCCTACGAGCAGTACTTC

abundance: -
d_gene: -
j_gene: TRBJ2-7
v_gene: TRBV11-3
CDR3aa: CASSLDTHSYEQYF
CDR3nt: TGTGCCAGCAGCTTAGACACTCACTCCTACGAGCAGTACTTC

abundance: -
d_gene: TRBD1
j_gene: TRBJ1-6
v_gene: TRBV5-1
CDR3aa: CASSLPGTGNSPLHF
CDR3nt: TGCGCCAGCAGCCTGCCCGGGACAGGGAATTCACCCCTCCACTTT

abundance: -
d_gene: -
j_gene: TRBJ2-3
v_gene: TRBV5-1
CDR3aa: CASSLSGTTDTQYF
CDR3nt: TGCGCCAGCAGCTTGAGTGGAACCACAGATACGCAGTATTTT